This TCR beta chain comes out of a study of T cells in Graves' hyperthyroidism and ophthalmopathy. This clonotype appeared a few times. Amplified TCR beta CDR3 regions came from RNA transcripts. Researchers ran a first-round RT-PCR on the TCR CDR3 using the HTBI primer set. Via MiXCR, TCRdb re-called the multiplex PCR reads, giving one row per CDR3 protein. The sample shows around 210,000 distinct CDR3 sequences, about a sixth of them seen only once. This CDR3 comprises 13 residues. CDR1 and CDR2 from the germline V gene are MNHNS and SASEGT. Trimming left V 5 bases short and J 7 bases short, with 14 bases between. Absent ophthalmopathy progression within 18 months defined stable Graves' hyperthyroidism. Diagnosis rested on symptoms, serum thyroxine and TRAb, thyroid ultrasound, and orbital computed tomography. Cells are PBMCs isolated from 10 ml of fresh blood.

This sequence originates from a woman between 45 and 65 years old with Graves' hyperthyroidism. V is TRBV6-1 and J is TRBJ1-2, with D possibly TRBD1 on 6 matching bases. The sequenced sample consisted of blood. CDR3 in amino acids: CASSPSDRIGYTF. The CDR3 region has the DNA TGTGCCAGCAGTCCCTCCGACAGGATTGGCTACACCTTC.